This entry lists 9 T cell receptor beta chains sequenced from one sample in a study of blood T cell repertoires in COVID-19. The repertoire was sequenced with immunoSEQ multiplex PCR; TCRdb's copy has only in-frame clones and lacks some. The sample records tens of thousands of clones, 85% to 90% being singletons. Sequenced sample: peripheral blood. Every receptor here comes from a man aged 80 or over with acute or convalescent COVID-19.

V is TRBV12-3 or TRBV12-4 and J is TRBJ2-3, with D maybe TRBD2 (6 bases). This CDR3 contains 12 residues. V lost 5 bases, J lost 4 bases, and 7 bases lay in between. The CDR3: CASSPGADTQYF. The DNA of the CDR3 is TGTGCCAGCAGTCCGGGGGCAGATACGCAGTATTTT.

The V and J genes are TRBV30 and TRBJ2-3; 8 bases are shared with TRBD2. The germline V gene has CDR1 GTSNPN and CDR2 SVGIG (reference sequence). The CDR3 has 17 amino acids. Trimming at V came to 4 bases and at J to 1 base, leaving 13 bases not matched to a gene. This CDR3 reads CAWKSASGYQRTDTQYF. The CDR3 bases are TGTGCCTGGAAGTCCGCTAGCGGGTACCAACGCACAGATACGCAGTATTTT.

The CDR3 DNA reads TGTGCCAGCAGCTTCACCGGGACAGGGTCAGGTGAAGCTTTCTTT. Protein sequence: CASSFTGTGSGEAFF. This chain links TRBV7-9 with TRBJ1-1; 9 nucleotides agree with TRBD1. This CDR3 is built from 15 residues. Germline V gives CDR1 SEHNR, CDR2 FQNEAQ (reference sequence). Germline trimming cut 3 bases from V and 7 bases from J; bases unmatched to any gene: 9.

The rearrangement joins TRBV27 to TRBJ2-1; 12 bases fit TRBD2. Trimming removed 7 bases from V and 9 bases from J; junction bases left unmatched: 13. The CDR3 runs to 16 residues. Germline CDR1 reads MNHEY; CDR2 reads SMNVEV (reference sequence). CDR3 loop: CASTLLGASGRVEQFF. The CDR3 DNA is TGTGCCAGCACTCTCTTGGGGGCTAGCGGGAGGGTTGAGCAGTTCTTC.

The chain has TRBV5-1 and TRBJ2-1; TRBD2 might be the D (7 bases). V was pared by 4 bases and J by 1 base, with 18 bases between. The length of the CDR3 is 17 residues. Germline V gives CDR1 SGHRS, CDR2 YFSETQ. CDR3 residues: CASSRGRTSRSYNEQFF. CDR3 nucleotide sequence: TGCGCCAGCAGCAGGGGGAGGACTAGTAGATCCTACAATGAGCAGTTCTTC.

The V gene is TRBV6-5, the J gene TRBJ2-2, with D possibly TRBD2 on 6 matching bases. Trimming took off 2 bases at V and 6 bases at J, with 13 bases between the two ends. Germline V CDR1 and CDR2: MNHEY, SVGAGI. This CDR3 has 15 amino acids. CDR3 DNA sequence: TGTGCCAGCAGTTACAAGATCGGGGAGGCCGGGGAGCTGTTTTTT. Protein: CASSYKIGEAGELFF.

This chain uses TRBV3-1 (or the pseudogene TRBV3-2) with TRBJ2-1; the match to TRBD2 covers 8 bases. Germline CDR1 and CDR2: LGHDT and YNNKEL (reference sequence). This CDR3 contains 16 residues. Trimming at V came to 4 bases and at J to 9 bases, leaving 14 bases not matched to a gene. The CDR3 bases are TGTGCCAGCAGCCCAAGGACTAGCCGGACCTGGGGTGAGCAGTTCTTC. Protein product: CASSPRTSRTWGEQFF.

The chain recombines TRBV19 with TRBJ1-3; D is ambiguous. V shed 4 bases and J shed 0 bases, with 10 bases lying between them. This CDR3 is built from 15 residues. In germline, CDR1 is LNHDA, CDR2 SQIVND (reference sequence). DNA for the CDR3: TGTGCCAGTAGTAATGGAGGAGGCTCTGGAAACACCATATATTTT. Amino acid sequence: CASSNGGGSGNTIYF.

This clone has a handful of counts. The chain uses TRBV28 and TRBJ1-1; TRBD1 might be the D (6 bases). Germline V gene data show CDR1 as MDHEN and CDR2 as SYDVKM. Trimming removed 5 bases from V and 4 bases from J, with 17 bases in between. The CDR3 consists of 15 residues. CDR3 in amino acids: CASSASTGWSTEAFF. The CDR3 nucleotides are TGTGCCAGCAGTGCCTCCACAGGGTGGTCCACTGAAGCTTTCTTT. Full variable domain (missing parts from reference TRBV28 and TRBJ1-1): DVKVTQSSRYLVKRTGEKVFLECVQDMDHENMFWYRQDPGLGLRLIYFSYDVKMKEKGDIPEGYSVSREKKERFSLILESASTNQTSMYLCASSASTGWSTEAFFGQGTRLTVV.